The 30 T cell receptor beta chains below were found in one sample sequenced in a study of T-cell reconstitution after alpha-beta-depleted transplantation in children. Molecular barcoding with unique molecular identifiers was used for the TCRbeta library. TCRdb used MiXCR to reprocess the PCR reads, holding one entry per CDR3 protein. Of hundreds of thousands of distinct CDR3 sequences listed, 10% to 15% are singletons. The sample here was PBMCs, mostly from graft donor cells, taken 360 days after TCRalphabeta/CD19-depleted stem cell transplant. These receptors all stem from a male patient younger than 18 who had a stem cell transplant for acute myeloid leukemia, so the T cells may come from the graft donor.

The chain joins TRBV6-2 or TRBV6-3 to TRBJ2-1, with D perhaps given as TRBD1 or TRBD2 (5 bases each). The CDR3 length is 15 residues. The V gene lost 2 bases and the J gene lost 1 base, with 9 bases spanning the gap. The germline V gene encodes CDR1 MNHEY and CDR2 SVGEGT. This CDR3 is CASSYAGRSYNEQFF. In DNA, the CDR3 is TGTGCCAGCAGTTACGCAGGGAGATCCTACAATGAGCAGTTCTTC.

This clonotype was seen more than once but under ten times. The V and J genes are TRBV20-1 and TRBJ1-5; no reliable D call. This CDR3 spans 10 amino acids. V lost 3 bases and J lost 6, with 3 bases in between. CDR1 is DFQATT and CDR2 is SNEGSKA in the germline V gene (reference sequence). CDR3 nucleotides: TGCAGTGCTAGTACTCAGCCCCAGCATTTT. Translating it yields CSASTQPQHF.

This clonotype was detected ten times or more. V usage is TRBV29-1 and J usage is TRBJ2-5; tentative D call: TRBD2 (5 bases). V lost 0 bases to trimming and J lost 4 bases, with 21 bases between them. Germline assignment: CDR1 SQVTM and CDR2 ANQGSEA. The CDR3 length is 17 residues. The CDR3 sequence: CSVEDWGELVLSETQYF. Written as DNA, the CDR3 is TGCAGCGTTGAAGATTGGGGAGAGCTAGTATTATCAGAGACCCAGTACTTC.

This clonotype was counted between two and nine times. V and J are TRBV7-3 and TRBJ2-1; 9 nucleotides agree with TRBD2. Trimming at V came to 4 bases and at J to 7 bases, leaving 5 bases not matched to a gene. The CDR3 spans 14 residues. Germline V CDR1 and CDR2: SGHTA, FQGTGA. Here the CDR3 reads CASSSTSGGNEQFF. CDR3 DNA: TGTGCCAGCAGCTCGACTAGCGGTGGGAATGAGCAGTTCTTC. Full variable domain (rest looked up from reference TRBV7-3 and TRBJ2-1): GAGVSQTPSNKVTEKGKYVELRCDPISGHTALYWYRQSLGQGPEFLIYFQGTGAADDSGLPNDRFFAVRPEGSVSTLKIQRTERGDSAVYLCASSSTSGGNEQFFGPGTRLTVL.

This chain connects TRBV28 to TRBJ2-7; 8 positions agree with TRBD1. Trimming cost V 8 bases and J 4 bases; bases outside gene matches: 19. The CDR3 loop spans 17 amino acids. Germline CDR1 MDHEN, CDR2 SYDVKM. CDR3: CASVQGQVSDWGYEQYF. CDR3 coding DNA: TGTGCCAGCGTACAGGGACAGGTGTCTGACTGGGGATACGAGCAGTACTTC.

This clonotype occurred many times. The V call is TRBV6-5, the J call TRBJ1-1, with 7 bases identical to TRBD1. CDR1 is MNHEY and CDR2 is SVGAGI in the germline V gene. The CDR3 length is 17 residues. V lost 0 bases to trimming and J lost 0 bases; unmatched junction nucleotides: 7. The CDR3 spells CASSYSETGSLNTEAFF. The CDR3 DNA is TGTGCCAGCAGTTACTCTGAGACAGGGAGTTTGAACACTGAAGCTTTCTTT.

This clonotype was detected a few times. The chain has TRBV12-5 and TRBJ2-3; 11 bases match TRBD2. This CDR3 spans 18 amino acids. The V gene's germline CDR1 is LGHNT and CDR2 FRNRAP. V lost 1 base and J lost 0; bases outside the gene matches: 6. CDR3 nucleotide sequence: TGTGCTAGTGGTTTGGCCCGACTAGCGGGAAGGAGCACAGATACGCAGTATTTT. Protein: CASGLARLAGRSTDTQYF. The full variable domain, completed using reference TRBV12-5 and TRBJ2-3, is DARVTQTPRHKVTEMGQEVTMRCQPILGHNTVFWYRQTMMQGLELLAYFRNRAPLDDSGMPKDRFSAEMPDATLATLKIQPSEPRDSAVYFCASGLARLAGRSTDTQYFGPGTRLTVL.

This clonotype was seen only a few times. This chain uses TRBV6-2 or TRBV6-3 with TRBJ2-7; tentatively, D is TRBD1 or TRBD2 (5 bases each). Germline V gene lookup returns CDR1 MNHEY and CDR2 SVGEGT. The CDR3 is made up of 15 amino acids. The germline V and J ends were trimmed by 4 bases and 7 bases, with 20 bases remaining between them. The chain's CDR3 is CASSWVGPTSGEQYF. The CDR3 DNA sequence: TGTGCCAGCAGTTGGGTGGGACCTACCTCGGGGGAGCAGTACTTC.

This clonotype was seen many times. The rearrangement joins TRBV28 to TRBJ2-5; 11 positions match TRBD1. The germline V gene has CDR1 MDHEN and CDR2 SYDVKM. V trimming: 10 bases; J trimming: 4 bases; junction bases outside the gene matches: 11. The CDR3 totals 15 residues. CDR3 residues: CATHTGQGATETQYF. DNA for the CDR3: TGTGCCACCCATACCGGACAGGGGGCGACAGAGACCCAGTACTTC. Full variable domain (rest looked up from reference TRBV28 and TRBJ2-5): DVKVTQSSRYLVKRTGEKVFLECVQDMDHENMFWYRQDPGLGLRLIYFSYDVKMKEKGDIPEGYSVSREKKERFSLILESASTNQTSMYLCATHTGQGATETQYFGPGTRLLVL.

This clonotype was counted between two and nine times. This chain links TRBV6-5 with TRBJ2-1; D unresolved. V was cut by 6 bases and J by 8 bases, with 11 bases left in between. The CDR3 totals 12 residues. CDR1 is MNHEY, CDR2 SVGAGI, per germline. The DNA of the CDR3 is TGTGCCAGCAGCCCGGGTATCGATGAGCAGTTCTTC. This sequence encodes CASSPGIDEQFF.

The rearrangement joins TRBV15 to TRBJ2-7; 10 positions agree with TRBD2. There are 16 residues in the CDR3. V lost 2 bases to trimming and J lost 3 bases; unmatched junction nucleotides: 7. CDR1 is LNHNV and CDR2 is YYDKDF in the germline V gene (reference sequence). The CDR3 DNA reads TGTGCCACCAGCAGAACCCTAGCGGGAGTTCTCTACGAGCAGTACTTC. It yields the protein CATSRTLAGVLYEQYF.

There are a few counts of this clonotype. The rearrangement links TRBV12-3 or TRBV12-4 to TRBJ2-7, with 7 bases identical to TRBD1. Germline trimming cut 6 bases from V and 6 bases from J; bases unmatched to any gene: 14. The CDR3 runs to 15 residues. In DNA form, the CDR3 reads TGTGCCAGCAGCTTCGGGACAGCCGCTTCGGTCGAGCAGTACTTC. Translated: CASSFGTAASVEQYF.

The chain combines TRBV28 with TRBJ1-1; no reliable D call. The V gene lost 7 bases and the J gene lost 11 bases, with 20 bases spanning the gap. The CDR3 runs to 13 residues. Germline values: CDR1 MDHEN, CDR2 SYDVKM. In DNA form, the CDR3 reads TGTGCCAGCATCCCGGTGGGTCTGTTAGTGGCTTTCTTT. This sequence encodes CASIPVGLLVAFF.

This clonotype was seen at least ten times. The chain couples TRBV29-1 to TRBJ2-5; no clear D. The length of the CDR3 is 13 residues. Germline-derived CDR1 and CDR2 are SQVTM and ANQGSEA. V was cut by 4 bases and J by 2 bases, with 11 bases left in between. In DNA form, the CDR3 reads TGCAGCGTTGGGCAGCCGGTACAAGAGACCCAGTACTTC. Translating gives CSVGQPVQETQYF.

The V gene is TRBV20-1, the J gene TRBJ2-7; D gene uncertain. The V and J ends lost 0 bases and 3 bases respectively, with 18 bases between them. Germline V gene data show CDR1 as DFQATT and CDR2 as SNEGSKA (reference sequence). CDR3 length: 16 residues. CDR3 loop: CSARDGGEGFNYEQYF. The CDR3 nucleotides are TGCAGTGCTAGAGATGGTGGTGAAGGGTTCAACTACGAGCAGTACTTC.

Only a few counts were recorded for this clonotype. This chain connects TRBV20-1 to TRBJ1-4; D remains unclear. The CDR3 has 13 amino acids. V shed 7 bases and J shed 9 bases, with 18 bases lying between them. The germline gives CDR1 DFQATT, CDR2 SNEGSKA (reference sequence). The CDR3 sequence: CSGWERYRKKLFF. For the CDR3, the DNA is TGCAGTGGATGGGAGCGTTATCGGAAAAAACTGTTTTTT.

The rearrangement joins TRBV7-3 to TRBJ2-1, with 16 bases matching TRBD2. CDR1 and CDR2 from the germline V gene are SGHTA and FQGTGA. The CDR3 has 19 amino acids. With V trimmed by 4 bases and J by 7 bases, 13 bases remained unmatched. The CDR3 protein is CASSSTSGTSGRARNEQFF. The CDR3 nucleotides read TGTGCCAGCAGCTCCACGTCCGGGACTAGCGGGAGGGCCAGGAATGAGCAGTTCTTC.

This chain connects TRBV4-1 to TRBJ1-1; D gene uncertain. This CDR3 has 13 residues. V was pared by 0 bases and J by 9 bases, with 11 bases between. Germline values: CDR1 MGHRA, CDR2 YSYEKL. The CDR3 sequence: CASSQDRSNQAFF. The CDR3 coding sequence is TGCGCCAGCAGCCAAGATCGGTCGAATCAAGCTTTCTTT.

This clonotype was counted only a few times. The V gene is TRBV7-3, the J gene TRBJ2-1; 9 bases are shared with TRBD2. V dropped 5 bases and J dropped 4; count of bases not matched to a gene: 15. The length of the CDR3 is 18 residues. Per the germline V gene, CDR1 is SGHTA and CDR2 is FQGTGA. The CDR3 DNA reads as TGTGCCAGCAGCGCCGACGGACTAGCGAGGGGAGGTTACAATGAGCAGTTCTTC. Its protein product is CASSADGLARGGYNEQFF.

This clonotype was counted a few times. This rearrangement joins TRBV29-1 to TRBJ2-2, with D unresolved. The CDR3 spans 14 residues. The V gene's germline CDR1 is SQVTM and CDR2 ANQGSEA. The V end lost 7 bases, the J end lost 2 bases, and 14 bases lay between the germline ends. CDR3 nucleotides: TGCAGCGGTCGCTCGTTGGTAAACACCGGGGAGCTGTTTTTT. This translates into CSGRSLVNTGELFF.

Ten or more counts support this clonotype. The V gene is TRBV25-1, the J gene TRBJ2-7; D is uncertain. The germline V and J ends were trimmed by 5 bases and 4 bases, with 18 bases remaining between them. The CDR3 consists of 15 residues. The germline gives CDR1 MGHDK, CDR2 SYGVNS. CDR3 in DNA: TGTGCCAGCAGTTATCGAATGGGTATATTGTACGAGCAGTACTTC. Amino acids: CASSYRMGILYEQYF.

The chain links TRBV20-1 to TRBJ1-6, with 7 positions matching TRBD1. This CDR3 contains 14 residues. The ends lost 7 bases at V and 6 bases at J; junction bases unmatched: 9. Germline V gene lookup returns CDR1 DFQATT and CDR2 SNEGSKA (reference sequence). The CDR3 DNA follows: TGCAGTGACCTACAGGGGCGGGCTAATTCACCCCTCCACTTT. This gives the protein CSDLQGRANSPLHF.

This CDR3 reads CASSFQGVAYEQYF. CDR3 sequence (DNA): TGTGCCAGCAGCTTCCAAGGGGTGGCCTACGAGCAGTACTTC. V gene TRBV7-9 combines with J gene TRBJ2-7, with D perhaps matching TRBD1 (5 bases). This CDR3 region has 14 residues. Germline loops: CDR1 SEHNR, CDR2 FQNEAQ (reference sequence). V lost 3 bases and J lost 2, with 11 bases in between.

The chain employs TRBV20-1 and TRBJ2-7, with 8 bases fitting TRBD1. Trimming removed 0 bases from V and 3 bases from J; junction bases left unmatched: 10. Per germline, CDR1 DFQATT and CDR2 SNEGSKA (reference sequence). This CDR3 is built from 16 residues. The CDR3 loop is CSARDWQGAWDYEQYF. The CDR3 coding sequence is TGCAGTGCTAGAGATTGGCAGGGGGCGTGGGACTACGAGCAGTACTTC.

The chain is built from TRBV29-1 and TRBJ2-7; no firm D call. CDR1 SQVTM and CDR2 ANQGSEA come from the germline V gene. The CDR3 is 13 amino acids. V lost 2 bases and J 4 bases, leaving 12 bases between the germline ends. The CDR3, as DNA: TGCAGCGTTGAACGGACGCAGCCATACGAGCAGTACTTC. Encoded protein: CSVERTQPYEQYF.

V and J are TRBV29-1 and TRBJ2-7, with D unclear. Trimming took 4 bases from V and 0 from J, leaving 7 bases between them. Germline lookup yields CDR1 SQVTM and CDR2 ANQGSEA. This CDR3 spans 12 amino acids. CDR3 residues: CSVAAGSYEQYF. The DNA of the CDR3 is TGCAGCGTTGCGGCAGGCTCCTACGAGCAGTACTTC.

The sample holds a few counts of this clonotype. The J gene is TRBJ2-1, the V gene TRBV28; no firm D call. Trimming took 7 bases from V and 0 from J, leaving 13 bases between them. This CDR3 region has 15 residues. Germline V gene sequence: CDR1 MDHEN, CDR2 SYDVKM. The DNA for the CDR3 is TGTGCCAGCACTCTCGTGATGGGCTCCTACAATGAGCAGTTCTTC. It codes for CASTLVMGSYNEQFF.

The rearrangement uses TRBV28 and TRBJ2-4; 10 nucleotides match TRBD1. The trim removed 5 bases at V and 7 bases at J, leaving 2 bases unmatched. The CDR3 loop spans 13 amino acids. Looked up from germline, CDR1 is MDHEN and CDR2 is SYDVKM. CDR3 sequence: CASSVGQGNIQYF. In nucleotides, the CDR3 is TGTGCCAGCAGTGTGGGACAGGGGAACATTCAGTACTTC.

The CDR3 DNA reads as TGTGCCAGCAGCTTAGGGTTCCACAGGGCATCCCCTACCTCCTACGAGCAGTACTTC. It yields the protein CASSLGFHRASPTSYEQYF. This sequence joins TRBV11-2 and TRBJ2-7, with D possibly TRBD1 on 6 matching bases. Germline CDR1 and CDR2: SGHAT and FQNNGV. The CDR3 is made up of 19 amino acids. Trimming removed 1 base from V and 0 bases from J, with 22 bases in between.

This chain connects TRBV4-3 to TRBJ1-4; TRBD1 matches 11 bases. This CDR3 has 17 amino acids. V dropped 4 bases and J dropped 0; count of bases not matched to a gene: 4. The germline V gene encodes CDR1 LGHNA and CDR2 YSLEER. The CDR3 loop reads CASSPGQGETTNEKLFF. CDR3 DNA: TGCGCCAGCAGCCCGGGACAGGGGGAGACAACTAATGAAAAACTGTTTTTT.